Shown below are 17 T cell receptor beta chains from a single sample sequenced in a study of T cells after yellow fever vaccination. TCRdb re-called the 5' RACE reads through MiXCR, storing one row per CDR3 protein. The sample lists approximately 110,000 distinct CDR3 sequences, around 8% occurring once. This specimen was CD8+ T cells sorted from PBMCs, taken 45 days after the yellow fever booster vaccination. Receptors were obtained from a man aged 25 to 40 who received the YFV17D yellow fever vaccine.

This clonotype was counted ten times or more. This chain joins TRBV7-2 and TRBJ2-2; the match to TRBD2 covers 13 bases. Germline V CDR1 and CDR2: SGHTA, FQGNSA. CDR3 length equals 19 residues. Losses at the gene ends were 0 bases for V and 6 bases for J; bases not matched to a gene: 10. The CDR3 reads CASSLAVAVLAGGPGELFF. For the CDR3, the DNA is TGTGCCAGCAGCTTAGCCGTAGCCGTACTAGCGGGAGGGCCCGGGGAGCTGTTTTTT.

This clonotype has ten or more counts. V and J are TRBV6-2 or TRBV6-3 and TRBJ1-1; D is unclear. Germline CDR1 reads MNHEY; CDR2 reads SVGEGT. The CDR3 is 13 amino acids. V lost 6 bases to trimming and J lost 3 bases, with 11 bases between them. CDR3 DNA: TGTGCCAGCAGGCAAATGGGATACACTGAAGCTTTCTTT. Amino acid sequence: CASRQMGYTEAFF.

To note about this clonotype: A clone one base away is much larger, so this may be a read error. The chain couples TRBV29-1 to TRBJ2-5; 7 nucleotides align to TRBD2. Trimming cost V 4 bases and J 5 bases; bases outside gene matches: 7. The germline V gene has CDR1 SQVTM and CDR2 ANQGSEA. CDR3 length equals 13 residues. In DNA, the CDR3 is TGCAGCGTTGTCGCACGGGAGGTGGAGACCCAGTACTTC. Its protein product is CSVVAREVETQYF. Complete variable domain (other parts from reference TRBV29-1 and TRBJ2-5): SAVISQKPSRDICQRGTSLTIQCQVDSQVTMMFWYRQQPGQSLTLIATANQGSEATYESGFVIDKFPISRPNLTFSTLTVSNMSPEDSSIYLCSVVAREVETQYFGPGTRLLVL.

Many counts were recorded for this clonotype. The chain's CDR3 is CSAPPRGMGTEAFF. In nucleotides, the CDR3 is TGCAGTGCGCCCCCGAGGGGTATGGGCACTGAAGCTTTCTTT. The chain carries TRBV20-1 and TRBJ1-1, with a tentative D call TRBD1 (5 bases). The CDR3 extends over 14 amino acids. V was trimmed by 6 bases and J by 4 bases, leaving 18 bases between them. Germline V gene data show CDR1 as DFQATT and CDR2 as SNEGSKA (reference sequence).

This clonotype was found many times. The chain recombines TRBV11-2 with TRBJ2-5; 8 bases map to TRBD1. This CDR3 region has 15 residues. Germline CDR1 and CDR2: SGHAT and FQNNGV. The J segment lost 5 bases and the V segment lost 1 base, leaving 6 bases of the junction unmatched. The CDR3 DNA sequence: TGTGCCAGCAGCTTAGGGACAGGGATGAGGGAGACCCAGTACTTC. As protein: CASSLGTGMRETQYF.

This clonotype was observed many times. The chain employs TRBV4-3 and TRBJ2-4; maybe TRBD2 (7 bases). The V gene lost 0 bases and the J gene lost 3 bases, with 15 bases spanning the gap. The length of the CDR3 is 17 residues. In germline, CDR1 is LGHNA, CDR2 YSLEER. CDR3 sequence reads: CASSQDKGGGGKNIQYF. Written as DNA, the CDR3 is TGCGCCAGCAGCCAAGATAAGGGAGGGGGAGGCAAAAACATTCAGTACTTC.

This clonotype was recorded many times. This rearrangement joins TRBV20-1 to TRBJ1-1, with 10 bases lining up with TRBD1. The CDR3 runs to 13 residues. V shed 6 bases, J shed 6 bases, and the junction held 7 bases outside the gene matches. Germline V CDR1 and CDR2: DFQATT, SNEGSKA (reference sequence). As DNA, the CDR3 is TGCAGTGCCCCGGGACAGGGGTTGCCTGAAGCTTTCTTT. It codes for CSAPGQGLPEAFF.

This clonotype was seen repeatedly, ten times or more. CDR3 sequence: CSVEEGGTVNYNEQFF. CDR3 DNA: TGCAGCGTTGAAGAGGGGGGGACAGTGAACTACAATGAGCAGTTCTTC. The chain joins TRBV29-1 to TRBJ2-1, with D possibly being TRBD1 or TRBD2 (7 bases each). The CDR3 consists of 16 residues. Trimming left V 0 bases short and J 3 bases short, with 15 bases between. Germline CDR1 reads SQVTM; CDR2 reads ANQGSEA.

This clonotype showed up many times. The chain combines TRBV7-9 with TRBJ2-2; D may be TRBD1 or TRBD2 (5 bases each). V was cut by 5 bases and J by 0 bases, with 13 bases left in between. There are 16 residues in the CDR3. CDR1 is SEHNR and CDR2 is FQNEAQ in the germline V gene (reference sequence). The DNA of the CDR3 is TGTGCCAGCAGCGAAGTCGGGACGTCGAACACCGGGGAGCTGTTTTTT. As protein: CASSEVGTSNTGELFF.

The sample holds many counts of this clonotype. The chain joins TRBV29-1 to TRBJ2-4, with D unresolved. The V gene's germline CDR1 is SQVTM and CDR2 ANQGSEA. The CDR3 consists of 11 residues. V was clipped by 5 bases and J by 10 bases, with 12 bases between them. For the CDR3, the DNA is TGCAGCGTTTGGCTAGGGTTTATTCAGTACTTC. The encoded protein is CSVWLGFIQYF.

This clonotype was picked up many times. The chain joins TRBV28 to TRBJ2-2; 7 positions match TRBD1. Trimming removed 6 bases from V and 1 base from J; junction bases left unmatched: 5. This CDR3 contains 15 residues. CDR1 MDHEN and CDR2 SYDVKM come from the germline V gene. Here the CDR3 DNA reads TGTGCCAGCAGGCGACGGACAGGGAACACCGGGGAGCTGTTTTTT. Residues: CASRRRTGNTGELFF.

This clonotype was picked up many times. The genes are TRBV29-1 and TRBJ2-2, with 7 bases aligning to TRBD1. Germline CDR1 and CDR2: SQVTM and ANQGSEA. CDR3 size: 13 residues. V was pared by 6 bases and J by 3 bases, with 4 bases of the junction left unmatched. In DNA, the CDR3 is TGCAGCGTAGACGGACAGGACACCGGGGAGCTGTTTTTT. Translation gives CSVDGQDTGELFF.

The chain has TRBV4-3 and TRBJ2-7, with 11 bases aligning to TRBD2. The CDR3 has 15 residues. Trimming cost V 4 bases and J 4 bases; bases outside gene matches: 6. In germline, CDR1 is LGHNA, CDR2 YSLEER. DNA of the CDR3: TGCGCCAGCAGCCCCACTAGCGGGGGATGGTACGAGCAGTACTTC. It translates to CASSPTSGGWYEQYF.

The CDR3 coding sequence is TGTGCCAGCAGCCCGTCCACGCAAGAGACCCAGTACTTC. Encoded protein: CASSPSTQETQYF. The rearrangement joins TRBV5-4 to TRBJ2-5; D call uncertain. Per the germline V gene, CDR1 is SGHNT and CDR2 is YYREEE (reference sequence). This CDR3 comprises 13 residues. Trimming left V 4 bases short and J 2 bases short, with 9 bases between.

This clonotype was recorded many times. V usage is TRBV7-8 and J usage is TRBJ2-3, with TRBD1 identical over 9 bases. The CDR3 is 16 amino acids. V dropped 1 base and J dropped 1; count of bases not matched to a gene: 3. Germline assignment: CDR1 SGHVS and CDR2 FQNEAQ. The CDR3 sequence: CASSLERTGGTDTQYF. The CDR3 coding sequence is TGTGCCAGCAGCTTAGAAAGGACAGGGGGCACAGATACGCAGTATTTT.

This clonotype was found a few times. The V gene is TRBV12-3 or TRBV12-4, the J gene TRBJ2-7, with a weak D call TRBD2 (5 bases). CDR3 length equals 13 residues. Deletions cut 6 bases from V and 3 bases from J, with 12 bases between. The DNA for the CDR3 is TGTGCCAGCAGGCAAGCCGGGGACTACGAGCAGTACTTC. As protein: CASRQAGDYEQYF.

At least ten counts were recorded for this clonotype. This chain connects TRBV20-1 to TRBJ2-7; 13 bases map to TRBD2. This CDR3 is built from 14 residues. V was pared by 6 bases and J by 6 bases, with 8 bases of the junction left unmatched. Per the germline V gene, CDR1 is DFQATT and CDR2 is SNEGSKA (reference sequence). The CDR3 protein is CSALGLAGSSEQYF. The CDR3 region has the DNA TGCAGTGCCCTGGGACTAGCGGGATCATCCGAGCAGTACTTC.